The T cell receptor beta chain under discussion was sequenced for a study of glioma-infiltrating T cells. This clonotype has at least ten counts. Its antigen is as yet unknown. One junction end disagrees with the germline gene, perhaps due to a read error. CDR1 and CDR2 (germline): SGHTA, FQGNSA. This CDR3 spans 12 amino acids. Using RNA template, CDR3s of TCR alpha and beta were amplified with iRepertoire arm-PCR. Input was 100-400 ng of tissue mRNA or PBMC total RNA. From the multiplex PCR reads, TCRdb called clonotypes with MiXCR, one entry per CDR3 protein. Of around 190,000 distinct CDR3 sequences listed, roughly a third were seen once; the top ten hold 20%. Study-level findings and limits: Above-expected tissue-blood divergence occurred in all gliomas, most in low-grade ones. Tissue and blood shared very few CDR3 sequences.

This TCR derives from a human donor with low-grade glioma or glioblastoma, undergoing nonglioma brain surgery, or in good health (not recorded which). Sequencing used glioma tissue, nonneoplastic brain tissue, or PBMCs (not recorded which). The chain combines TRBV7-2 with TRBJ2-3, with 7 bases identical to TRBD2. The CDR3 spells CASSLAADTQYF. CDR3 nucleotides: TGTGCCAGCAGCCTAGCGGCAGATACGCAGTATTTT.